This record looks at one T cell receptor (beta chain) sequence and its context. The CDR3 is made up of 17 amino acids. Survey level was the resolution at which the v3.0 immunoSEQ assay ran. The protocol was immunoSEQ multiplex PCR, while the TCRdb copy is restricted to in-frame clones and leaves out a portion. The sample holds about 27,000 clones, approximately 95% seen once. These data originate in a study of long-term antiretroviral therapy in people with HIV. The receptor was derived from a woman in her thirties or forties with HIV. The sequenced sample was unsorted PBMCs, obtained 7.6 years after starting antiretroviral therapy. The chain carries TRBV21-1 and TRBJ2-1; TRBD2 is taken as the D call from the table, unchecked against the DNA. TRBV21-1 is annotated as a pseudogene. The DNA for the CDR3 is TGTGCCAGCAGCTCCTGGACTAGCGGGGGGGCCTACAATGAGCAGTTCTTC. Its protein is CASSSWTSGGAYNEQFF.